The 6 T cell receptor beta chains presented below share a single source sample, sequenced in a study of blood T cell repertoires in COVID-19. This table comes from immunoSEQ multiplex PCR, and its TCRdb copy is limited to in-frame clones, with some not included. The data contain about 110,000 clones, about 85% of them singletons. The sample was peripheral blood. The receptors come from a human donor in a cohort sampled during active COVID-19.

This chain uses TRBV28 with TRBJ1-5; tentative D call: TRBD1 (6 bases). The CDR3 contains 13 residues. V was cut by 1 base and J by 9 bases, with 10 bases left in between. The germline gives CDR1 MDHEN, CDR2 SYDVKM. Written as DNA, the CDR3 is TGTGCCAGCAGTTTATCCGGGGGGGCGCCCCAGCATTTT. Encoded protein: CASSLSGGAPQHF. Full variable domain (remainder filled in from reference TRBV28 and TRBJ1-5): DVKVTQSSRYLVKRTGEKVFLECVQDMDHENMFWYRQDPGLGLRLIYFSYDVKMKEKGDIPEGYSVSREKKERFSLILESASTNQTSMYLCASSLSGGAPQHFGDGTRLSIL.

The chain employs TRBV6-5 and TRBJ1-2; no definite D call. The CDR3 length is 12 residues. The germline V and J ends were trimmed by 6 bases and 8 bases, with 13 bases remaining between them. Germline loops: CDR1 MNHEY, CDR2 SVGAGI. CDR3 DNA: TGTGCCAGCAGCCTTGGAGGGCGCGGCTACACCTTC. Its translation is CASSLGGRGYTF.

The chain couples TRBV11-3 to TRBJ2-2, with TRBD2 as a possible D gene (6 bases). V lost 5 bases to trimming and J lost 4 bases, with 11 bases between them. There are 14 residues in the CDR3. In germline, CDR1 is SGHNT, CDR2 YENEEA. The CDR3 sequence is CASSHTGGTGELFF. CDR3 nucleotides: TGTGCCAGCAGCCATACCGGGGGCACCGGGGAGCTGTTTTTT. The complete variable domain, with remaining parts taken from reference TRBV11-3 and TRBJ2-2, reads EAGVVQSPRYKIIEKKQPVAFWCNPISGHNTLYWYLQNLGQGPELLIRYENEEAVDDSQLPKDRFSAERLKGVDSTLKIQPAELGDSAVYLCASSHTGGTGELFFGEGSRLTVL.

The chain is built from TRBV7-9 and TRBJ1-2; perhaps TRBD1 as D (5 bases). The length of the CDR3 is 15 residues. The V gene lost 5 bases and the J gene lost 7 bases, with 20 bases spanning the gap. CDR1 is SEHNR, CDR2 FQNEAQ, per germline (reference sequence). The CDR3 is CASSPTDRGAIGYTF. The CDR3 bases are TGTGCCAGCAGCCCCACGGATAGGGGCGCGATTGGCTACACCTTC.

The chain joins TRBV15 to TRBJ1-6, with no clear D. Germline CDR1 reads LNHNV; CDR2 reads YYDKDF (reference sequence). The CDR3 is 18 amino acids. Trimming took off 1 base at V and 4 bases at J, with 17 bases between the two ends. CDR3 residues: CATSRGGFTDLYNSPLHF. In nucleotides, the CDR3 is TGTGCCACCAGCAGAGGTGGATTTACAGATTTATATAATTCACCCCTCCACTTT.

V gene TRBV24-1 combines with J gene TRBJ2-1, with 8 bases aligning to TRBD2. CDR1 is KGHDR and CDR2 is SFDVKD in the germline V gene. The CDR3 is 14 residues long. The ends lost 7 bases at V and 3 bases at J; junction bases unmatched: 4. Written as DNA, the CDR3 is TGTGCCACCAGCCAGGCGGGGGGCTACAATGAGCAGTTCTTC. Translating gives CATSQAGGYNEQFF.